These T cell receptor beta chains were read from a single sample in a study of CXCR3-negative and CXCR3-positive naive CD8 T cells. TCRdb re-called the 5' RACE reads; every CDR3 protein appears as one record, without DNA. This sample's table has about 24,000 distinct CDR3 sequences. The specimen was naive CXCR3- CD8+ T cells from blood. Every receptor here comes from a human donor in good health. Some clones in this sample may be carry-over from other donors' samples. CDR3s include the opening cysteine and the closing phenylalanine or tryptophan. Fields, in order: clone size, J gene, V gene, CDR3 protein. Size tells how often a clone was seen (once, few, many) or the class of an expanded clone, and some rows leave it out.

>.|TRBJ2-7|TRBV6-2/TRBV6-3
CASSGNYYEQYF
>.|TRBJ2-1|TRBV19
CASSRTSGDYNEQFF
>.|TRBJ1-1|TRBV30
CAWSFGPEAFF
>.|TRBJ2-7|TRBV29-1
CSVELAGGFSYEQYF
>.|TRBJ2-7|TRBV5-1
CASSLAEGPLGSEQYF
>.|TRBJ1-2|TRBV7-9
CASTFPAGESVYTF
>.|TRBJ2-7|TRBV20-1
CSARDRGNYEQYF
>.|TRBJ2-5|TRBV28
CASSPERGQETQYF
>.|TRBJ1-1|TRBV20-1
CSARSLRMNTEAFF
>.|TRBJ2-7|TRBV7-6
CASSWAAGQSYEQYF
>.|TRBJ2-2|TRBV6-2/TRBV6-3
CASSFDSGGPETGELFF
>.|TRBJ2-3|TRBV7-2
CASSPGLAGTPTDTQYF
>.|TRBJ2-7|TRBV12-2
CASRGKGRCYEQYF
>.|TRBJ2-7|TRBV5-1
CASSSTEDEQYF
>.|TRBJ2-1|TRBV6-4
CASSEGESSYNEQFF
>.|TRBJ2-7|TRBV6-5
CASSPGGLPMEQYF
>.|TRBJ2-1|TRBV5-8
CASSLRGKTKNEQFF
>.|TRBJ2-1|TRBV6-2/TRBV6-3
CASSYSYTTSSYNEQFF
>.|TRBJ1-1|TRBV10-3
CAISRTGETNTEAFF
>.|TRBJ2-2|TRBV21-1
CASSKESVVVPGELFF
>.|TRBJ2-7|TRBV6-2/TRBV6-3
CASSPGTSSYEQYF
>.|TRBJ1-4|TRBV6-5
CASSIGTAEKLFF
>.|TRBJ2-7|TRBV29-1
CSALVTRDYEQYF
>.|TRBJ1-1|TRBV29-1
CSVEAPQTEAFF
>.|TRBJ2-3|TRBV7-2
CASSFRRLAGGITDTQYF
>.|TRBJ2-4|TRBV29-1
CSVGARGQGTTLNIQYF
>.|TRBJ1-4|TRBV20-1
CSARALLEVNEKLFF
>.|TRBJ2-3|TRBV6-2/TRBV6-3
CASRTYLFDTQYF
>.|TRBJ1-6|TRBV14
CASSQRQANSPLHF
>.|TRBJ2-2|TRBV4-3
CASSQVRLPSNTGELFF
>.|TRBJ2-2|TRBV29-1
CSVVGGARTGELFF
>.|TRBJ1-5|TRBV30
CAWGTGLGQPQHF
>.|TRBJ2-2|TRBV28
CASSLYMNTGELFF
>.|TRBJ2-1|TRBV3-1
CASSQQSPTSGINEQFF
>.|TRBJ2-2|TRBV29-1
CSGTHSNTGELFF
>medium-sized|TRBJ2-5|TRBV28
CASTDPRTQYF
>.|TRBJ2-7|TRBV29-1
CSVRTGTAYEQYF
>.|TRBJ2-3|TRBV7-9
CASSWDQTGDSTDTQYF
>.|TRBJ2-5|TRBV7-2
CASSPGFSRETQYF
>.|TRBJ1-1|TRBV4-1
CASSQDPQGVGMNTEAFF
>medium-sized|TRBJ2-3|TRBV29-1
CSVPPSGGPDTQYF
>.|TRBJ2-1|TRBV7-9
CASTLGGDSYNEQFF
>.|TRBJ2-7|TRBV7-8
CASSSSRGETYEQYF
>.|TRBJ2-1|TRBV7-2
CASSSPLQASSYNEQFF
>.|TRBJ1-1|TRBV6-5
CASSSGQVSAEAFF
>.|TRBJ2-5|TRBV29-1
CSVDLRGGYPETQYF